This T cell receptor (beta chain) was profiled in a study of T cells in Graves' hyperthyroidism and ophthalmopathy. The source of the PBMCs was around 10 ml of fresh peripheral blood. Of note for this clonotype: Its antigen is unknown. One end of the junction varies from germline; a read error may be responsible.

Study-level results: Most thyroid clonotypes that were expanded above 0.001 also turned up in blood.

CDR3 length equals 15 residues. Researchers amplified the TCR beta CDR3 regions from RNA transcripts. HTBI primers were the set used in a first-round RT-PCR of the TCR CDR3. TCRdb analysed the multiplex PCR reads with MiXCR anew, one entry per CDR3 protein. The table records around 300,000 distinct CDR3 sequences, around 15% of them present only once. Sequenced input: blood. The chain has TRBV12-3 or TRBV12-4 and TRBJ2-1, with TRBD2 identical over 7 bases. This TCR was recovered from a woman in her forties with Graves' hyperthyroidism. CDR3 protein: CASSPSGNSYNEQLF. In nucleotides, the CDR3 is TGTGCCAGCAGTCCTAGCGGAAACTCCTACAATGAGCAGCTCTTC.